Presented here are 17 T cell receptor beta chains from one specimen sequenced in a study of blood T cell repertoires in COVID-19. Profiled with immunoSEQ multiplex PCR; TCRdb holds only in-frame clones, not every one. The repertoire has around 250,000 clones, around 90% of them found once; the top ten carry 3.1%. Sample: PBMCs or T cells enriched from blood (not recorded which). The receptors shown here come from a woman in her thirties or forties who had been exposed to COVID-19.

The chain joins TRBV2 to TRBJ1-6, with D unresolved. Germline values: CDR1 SNHLY, CDR2 FYNNEI. V was trimmed by 2 bases and J by 7 bases, leaving 9 bases between them. This CDR3 region has 14 residues. CDR3 region: CASSEIELNSPLHF. The DNA for the CDR3 is TGTGCCAGCAGTGAAATTGAGCTCAATTCACCCCTCCACTTT.

This clone appeared a few times. The J gene is TRBJ2-3, the V gene TRBV7-8, with D possibly matching TRBD1 (8 bases). Germline loops: CDR1 SGHVS, CDR2 FQNEAQ. This CDR3 spans 15 amino acids. V was pared by 5 bases and J by 7 bases, with 19 bases between. The CDR3 bases are TGTGCCAGCAGCCAATTTGACAGGGGAGGGAATACGCAGTATTTT. Encoded protein: CASSQFDRGGNTQYF.

For this clone: The junction does not match germline at one end; this may be a read error. The gene calls are TRBV5-1 and TRBJ1-6; TRBD1 matches at 7 bases. The germline V gene encodes CDR1 SGHRS and CDR2 YFSETQ. This CDR3 comprises 17 residues. The chain's CDR3 is CASSLVGRGTYNSPLHF. DNA for the CDR3: TGTGCCAGCAGCTTGGTCGGCAGGGGGACCTATAATTCACCCCTCCACTTT.

The chain carries TRBV27 and TRBJ2-1; 8 bases match TRBD2. Trimming at V came to 2 bases and at J to 0 bases, leaving 3 bases not matched to a gene. This CDR3 has 16 amino acids. Germline V lookup: CDR1 MNHEY, CDR2 SMNVEV (reference sequence). The CDR3 sequence is CASSLIAGNSYNEQFF. The CDR3 region has the DNA TGTGCCAGCAGTTTAATAGCGGGAAACTCCTACAATGAGCAGTTCTTC.

The V and J genes are TRBV29-1 and TRBJ2-6, with D maybe TRBD1 (5 bases). CDR1 is SQVTM, CDR2 ANQGSEA, per germline. The CDR3 has 16 amino acids. V was trimmed by 0 bases and J by 2 bases, leaving 11 bases between them. The CDR3, as DNA: TGCAGCGTTGAAGATGGGATGGGGCCTGGGGCCAACGTCCTGACTTTC. Encoded protein: CSVEDGMGPGANVLTF.

The V call is TRBV24-1, the J call TRBJ2-1, with TRBD2 matching 10 bases. This CDR3 has 17 amino acids. The germline CDR1 and CDR2 sequences are KGHDR and SFDVKD. The trim removed 3 bases at V and 6 bases at J, leaving 10 bases unmatched. The CDR3 loop is CATSDAGGLARTNEQFF. For the CDR3, the DNA is TGTGCCACCAGTGATGCGGGGGGACTAGCGAGAACCAATGAGCAGTTCTTC.

This chain uses TRBV4-1 with TRBJ2-3; possibly TRBD2 for D (7 bases). Germline V lookup: CDR1 MGHRA, CDR2 YSYEKL. The CDR3 covers 19 residues. The ends were cut back, 1 base at V and 3 bases at J, with 23 bases in the middle. CDR3 coding DNA: TGCGCCAGCAGCCAAGGGACTGTTTGGGAGGGGGGATTAACAGATACGCAGTATTTT. It encodes CASSQGTVWEGGLTDTQYF.

V usage is TRBV19 and J usage is TRBJ1-2; 8 bases fit TRBD1. The ends lost 9 bases at V and 4 bases at J; junction bases unmatched: 10. The CDR3 totals 14 residues. In germline, CDR1 is LNHDA, CDR2 SQIVND (reference sequence). The CDR3 nucleotides read TGTGCCAGAACGACAGGGGTTAGGGGCTATGGCTACACCTTC. Amino acids: CARTTGVRGYGYTF.

This chain connects TRBV27 to TRBJ1-2; TRBD1 aligns across 9 bases. V lost 5 bases and J lost 8; bases outside the gene matches: 12. There are 15 residues in the CDR3. CDR1 and CDR2 (germline): MNHEY, SMNVEV (reference sequence). The DNA of the CDR3 is TGTGCCAGCAGTCCGCATACACAGGGGGCGCGCGGCTACACCTTC. Its translation: CASSPHTQGARGYTF.

V and J are TRBV13 and TRBJ1-1, with 8 bases identical to TRBD1. The CDR3 covers 20 residues. Germline V CDR1 and CDR2: PRHDT, FYEKMQ (reference sequence). V was pared by 2 bases and J by 3 bases, with 20 bases of the junction left unmatched. The DNA for the CDR3 is TGTGCCAGCAGCTTACTGGACAGGGTGAGGGCAGTGGGATTCGACACTGAAGCTTTCTTT. Amino acid sequence: CASSLLDRVRAVGFDTEAFF.

The rearrangement links TRBV7-7 to TRBJ2-3; TRBD1 agrees at 7 bases. V shed 2 bases, J shed 0 bases, and the junction held 11 bases outside the gene matches. Germline V gene data show CDR1 as SSHAT and CDR2 as FNYEAQ (reference sequence). The CDR3 is 18 amino acids. The CDR3 coding sequence is TGTGCCAGCAGCTTATACCCCACAGGGGATTCTAGCACAGATACGCAGTATTTT. Protein: CASSLYPTGDSSTDTQYF.

This clone was observed a single time. The chain combines TRBV7-8 with TRBJ2-7, with D possibly TRBD2 on 7 matching bases. Germline CDR1 is SGHVS and CDR2 is FQNEAQ. This CDR3 region has 15 residues. V lost 5 bases, J lost 0 bases, and 14 bases lay in between. In DNA form, the CDR3 reads TGTGCCAGCAGCCCGGGGGGCGGGCCCTCCTACGAGCAGTACGTC. As protein: CASSPGGGPSYEQYV.

The chain employs TRBV11-2 and TRBJ1-3; D gene ambiguous. V shed 8 bases and J shed 4 bases, with 12 bases lying between them. This CDR3 region has 13 residues. Germline CDR1 reads SGHAT; CDR2 reads FQNNGV. CDR3 region: CASAIILGNTIYF. As DNA, the CDR3 is TGTGCCAGCGCCATCATACTGGGAAACACCATATATTTT.

This clone was detected ten times or more. V and J are TRBV11-2 and TRBJ1-4; 7 bases map to TRBD1. The length of the CDR3 is 15 residues. Germline trimming cut 0 bases from V and 6 bases from J; bases unmatched to any gene: 4. Germline CDR1 is SGHAT and CDR2 is FQNNGV. The CDR3, as DNA: TGTGCCAGCAGCTTAGAGGCAGGGGGAGATGAAAAACTGTTTTTT. It specifies CASSLEAGGDEKLFF.

The chain uses TRBV29-1 and TRBJ1-2; D is uncertain. The CDR3 covers 12 residues. Germline CDR1 reads SQVTM; CDR2 reads ANQGSEA. Trimming shortened V by 6 bases and J by 6 bases, and 14 bases separated the two germline ends. CDR3 residues: CSVEFLLDGYTF. DNA for the CDR3: TGCAGCGTGGAGTTTTTGCTCGATGGCTACACCTTC.

The rearrangement links TRBV5-4 to TRBJ2-7; possibly TRBD1 for D (5 bases). The germline V and J ends were trimmed by 1 base and 9 bases, with 17 bases remaining between them. The CDR3 loop spans 14 amino acids. Germline V gene sequence: CDR1 SGHNT, CDR2 YYREEE (reference sequence). CDR3 residues: CASSLSGYSLGQYF. CDR3 bases: TGTGCCAGCAGCTTGTCAGGGTATAGCTTGGGGCAGTACTTC. Full variable domain (missing parts from reference TRBV5-4 and TRBJ2-7): ETGVTQSPTHLIKTRGQQVTLRCSSQSGHNTVSWYQQALGQGPQFIFQYYREEENGRGNFPPRFSGLQFPNYSSELNVNALELDDSALYLCASSLSGYSLGQYFGPGTRLTVT.

A note on this clone: One end of the junction does not line up with germline, which may come from a read error. The chain uses TRBV5-8 and TRBJ1-4; TRBD1 matches at 7 bases. Germline V lookup: CDR1 SGHTS, CDR2 YDEGEE. The CDR3 is 14 amino acids. This CDR3 is CASRLGQLNEKLFF. The CDR3 DNA reads TGTGCCAGCAGATTGGGACAGCTAAATGAAAAACTGTTTTTT. Complete variable domain (other parts from reference TRBV5-8 and TRBJ1-4): EAGVTQSPTHLIKTRGQQATLRCSPISGHTSVYWYQQALGLGLQFLLWYDEGEERNRGNFPPRFSGRQFPNYSSELNVNALELEDSALYLCASRLGQLNEKLFFGSGTQLSVL.